The 25 T cell receptor beta chains listed next were all sequenced from one sample in a study of vaccination effects on CD4 cells after COVID-19. Generated by immunoSEQ multiplex PCR, the TCRdb table keeps only in-frame clones and is missing some. The sample consists of about 70,000 clones, 75% to 85% of them appearing once. Antigen specificity for these receptors is unknown. Sequencing followed a ViraFEST assay step that expanded antigen-specific CD4+ T cells with viral peptide pools. CD4+ T cells were isolated after around 10 days of culture. Vaccine recipients, nucleocapsid antibody negative, had no prior SARS-CoV-2 infection. The sample consisted of CD4+ T cells from PBMCs cultured with SARS-CoV-2 spike peptides, taken before COVID-19 vaccination. The receptor set was obtained from a human donor who received a COVID-19 vaccine.

The chain combines TRBV2 with TRBJ2-1; D is unresolved. Looked up from germline, CDR1 is SNHLY and CDR2 is FYNNEI. This CDR3 has 13 amino acids. V gave up 8 bases and J gave up 0 bases, with 8 bases separating them. CDR3: CASLASSYNEQFF. The DNA of the CDR3 is TGTGCCAGCCTGGCGAGCTCCTACAATGAGCAGTTCTTC.

The rearrangement joins TRBV5-4 to TRBJ2-2; D is unresolved. There are 15 residues in the CDR3. The germline V gene encodes CDR1 SGHNT and CDR2 YYREEE (reference sequence). Trimming took off 3 bases at V and 0 bases at J, with 9 bases between the two ends. For the CDR3, the DNA is TGTGCCAGCAGCTCCAAGACGGCGAACACCGGGGAGCTGTTTTTT. This sequence encodes CASSSKTANTGELFF.

This clone has more than one count but fewer than ten. The J gene is TRBJ2-7, the V gene TRBV5-1, with 12 bases fitting TRBD2. The CDR3 totals 16 residues. With 0 bases clipped from V and 4 bases from J, the junction kept 5 bases outside the gene matches. CDR1 SGHRS and CDR2 YFSETQ come from the germline V gene. CDR3 in DNA: TGCGCCAGCAGCTTGGGGACTAGCGGGGCTCAGTACGAGCAGTACGTC. The encoded protein is CASSLGTSGAQYEQYV.

The V gene is TRBV6-6, the J gene TRBJ2-5; D is possibly TRBD2 (5 bases). The CDR3 contains 14 residues. The germline CDR1 and CDR2 sequences are MNHNY and SVGAGI (reference sequence). V was cut by 2 bases and J by 5 bases, with 12 bases left in between. CDR3 nucleotide sequence: TGTGCCAGCAGTTACGACGGCTCGGGGGAGACCCAGTACTTC. This sequence encodes CASSYDGSGETQYF.

The table lists this clone with a few counts. The chain combines TRBV7-9 with TRBJ1-4; 10 bases are a match to TRBD1. The CDR3 has 14 amino acids. V lost 6 bases to trimming and J lost 5 bases; unmatched junction nucleotides: 3. Germline V gene sequence: CDR1 SEHNR, CDR2 FQNEAQ (reference sequence). The CDR3 here is CASSWTGGNEKLFF. The CDR3 DNA reads TGTGCCAGCAGTTGGACAGGGGGGAATGAAAAACTGTTTTTT.

This rearrangement joins TRBV5-1 to TRBJ2-2; no firm D call. This CDR3 is 17 amino acids long. V shed 0 bases and J shed 1 base, with 13 bases lying between them. Germline V gene lookup returns CDR1 SGHRS and CDR2 YFSETQ. Written as DNA, the CDR3 is TGCGCCAGCAGCTTGGATGTTTTCGCAGGGAACACCGGGGAGCTGTTTTTT. It is translated as CASSLDVFAGNTGELFF.

The rearrangement joins TRBV5-1 to TRBJ2-3; no reliable D call. Trimming took off 1 base at V and 5 bases at J, with 5 bases between the two ends. The CDR3 has 12 residues. Germline loops: CDR1 SGHRS, CDR2 YFSETQ. CDR3 protein: CASSLNEDTQYF. In nucleotides, the CDR3 is TGCGCCAGCAGCTTGAACGAAGATACGCAGTATTTT.

This chain connects TRBV6-5 to TRBJ2-7; 7 positions agree with TRBD1. Trimming cost V 9 bases and J 0 bases; bases outside gene matches: 5. CDR3 length: 13 amino acids. Germline CDR1 reads MNHEY; CDR2 reads SVGAGI. This CDR3 reads CASRDSSSYEQYV. CDR3 DNA sequence: TGTGCCAGTCGGGACAGCAGCTCCTACGAGCAGTACGTC.

V gene TRBV6-5 combines with J gene TRBJ1-1; D is uncertain. CDR1 MNHEY and CDR2 SVGAGI come from the germline V gene. The length of the CDR3 is 13 residues. Trimming stripped 7 bases from V and 1 base from J, with 10 bases between. In nucleotides, the CDR3 is TGTGCCAGCACTCGGACGCAGAACACTGAAGCTTTCTTT. Its protein product is CASTRTQNTEAFF.

The gene calls are TRBV30 and TRBJ1-4, with D hard to call. Germline V gene data show CDR1 as GTSNPN and CDR2 as SVGIG (reference sequence). The V gene lost 2 bases and the J gene lost 0 bases, with 4 bases spanning the gap. The CDR3 runs to 13 residues. CDR3 loop: CAWSLSTNEKLFF. The CDR3 DNA sequence: TGTGCCTGGAGTCTATCAACTAATGAAAAACTGTTTTTT.

The chain employs TRBV2 and TRBJ2-3; unclear D gene. Germline-derived CDR1 and CDR2 are SNHLY and FYNNEI. Trimming left V 4 bases short and J 0 bases short, with 5 bases between. The CDR3 consists of 13 residues. The CDR3 spells CASSVGSTDTQYF. Here the CDR3 DNA reads TGTGCCAGCAGTGTCGGCAGCACAGATACGCAGTATTTT.

The chain couples TRBV19 to TRBJ1-1, with D tentatively TRBD1 (6 bases). V shed 7 bases and J shed 4 bases, with 25 bases lying between them. This CDR3 comprises 17 residues. CDR1 is LNHDA, CDR2 SQIVND, per germline (reference sequence). DNA of the CDR3: TGTGCCAGTACCAGATCTGGGGGCGGGACAAGAGGCACTGAAGCTTTCTTT. This translates into CASTRSGGGTRGTEAFF.

This sequence joins TRBV6-1 and TRBJ1-2; a weak D match, TRBD1 (5 bases). This CDR3 is 13 amino acids long. Germline V CDR1 and CDR2: MNHNS, SASEGT. Between the trimmed V and J ends, which lost 2 bases and 5 bases, there was a span of 9 bases. Written as DNA, the CDR3 is TGTGCCAGCAGTGAATTCGGGGGGTATGGCTACACCTTC. Encoded protein: CASSEFGGYGYTF.

The V gene is TRBV6-5, the J gene TRBJ2-1; D might be TRBD2 (7 bases). V was trimmed by 1 base and J by 9 bases, leaving 13 bases between them. Germline V gives CDR1 MNHEY, CDR2 SVGAGI. The CDR3 loop spans 14 amino acids. The CDR3 spells CASSYWGGAGEQFF. The DNA for the CDR3 is TGTGCCAGCAGTTACTGGGGGGGGGCTGGTGAGCAGTTCTTC.

This rearrangement joins TRBV5-1 to TRBJ1-2; D is unresolved. Germline CDR1 is SGHRS and CDR2 is YFSETQ. V lost 1 base to trimming and J lost 4 bases, with 5 bases between them. This CDR3 region has 12 residues. CDR3 protein: CASSLSGYGYTF. The CDR3 nucleotides are TGCGCCAGCAGCTTGAGTGGCTATGGCTACACCTTC. The entire variable domain, with the rest obtained from reference TRBV5-1 and TRBJ1-2, is as follows: KAGVTQTPRYLIKTRGQQVTLSCSPISGHRSVSWYQQTPGQGLQFLFEYFSETQRNKGNFPGRFSGRQFSNSRSEMNVSTLELGDSALYLCASSLSGYGYTFGSGTRLTVV.

The chain couples TRBV2 to TRBJ1-1, with D perhaps TRBD1 (5 bases). This CDR3 contains 13 residues. Germline V CDR1 and CDR2: SNHLY, FYNNEI. Trimming cost V 7 bases and J 2 bases, with 11 bases left between them. Written as DNA, the CDR3 is TGTGCCAGCACCCAGGGTCCTAACACTGAAGCTTTCTTT. Protein product: CASTQGPNTEAFF.

The chain carries TRBV18 and TRBJ1-3; D unclear. The CDR3 length is 16 residues. Looked up from germline, CDR1 is KGHSH and CDR2 is LQKENI. Trimming took 3 bases from V and 0 from J, leaving 12 bases between them. CDR3 in DNA: TGTGCCAGCTCACCGATGGACGGGAGCTCTGGAAACACCATATATTTT. As protein: CASSPMDGSSGNTIYF.

The chain uses TRBV29-1 and TRBJ1-1, with D uncertain. In germline, CDR1 is SQVTM, CDR2 ANQGSEA. Trimming removed 0 bases at V and 10 bases at J, with 12 bases between. This CDR3 region has 12 residues. CDR3 sequence: CSVEDIEDGAFF. The CDR3 DNA reads TGCAGCGTTGAAGATATCGAGGACGGAGCTTTCTTT.

This chain uses TRBV7-2 with TRBJ2-3, with D possibly being TRBD1 or TRBD2 (7 bases each). V gave up 4 bases and J gave up 4 bases, with 24 bases separating them. From germline, CDR1 is SGHTA and CDR2 FQGNSA. The CDR3 has 18 residues. The CDR3 protein is CASSSTPRGGQRPDTQYF. The CDR3 coding sequence is TGTGCCAGCAGCTCCACACCCAGGGGGGGCCAAAGGCCAGATACGCAGTATTTT.

The rearrangement uses TRBV2 and TRBJ2-5; 7 nucleotides line up with TRBD2. CDR1 and CDR2 from the germline V gene are SNHLY and FYNNEI. V lost 1 base to trimming and J lost 2 bases; unmatched junction nucleotides: 4. The CDR3 sequence is 15 residues long. The CDR3 protein is CASSEGGTNQETQYF. The CDR3 nucleotides are TGTGCCAGCAGTGAAGGGGGGACTAATCAAGAGACCCAGTACTTC.

The chain recombines TRBV5-1 with TRBJ1-3; unclear D gene. The CDR3 consists of 15 residues. Germline V gene data show CDR1 as SGHRS and CDR2 as YFSETQ. Trimming removed 2 bases from V and 0 bases from J, with 9 bases in between. The CDR3 DNA is TGCGCCAGCAGCTTAAGCGGCAACTCTGGAAACACCATATATTTT. Translating gives CASSLSGNSGNTIYF.

As regards this clone: Different DNA sequences within this sample yield the same CDR3. The chain employs TRBV12-3 or TRBV12-4 and TRBJ2-1; D not resolved. The V gene lost 4 bases and the J gene lost 4 bases, with 2 bases spanning the gap. The CDR3 runs 11 residues. CDR3 protein: CASSSYNEQFF. DNA for the CDR3: TGTGCCAGCAGTTCGTACAATGAGCAGTTCTTC.

This sequence joins TRBV25-1 and TRBJ2-2; the D call may be TRBD1 or TRBD2 (7 bases each). The CDR3 consists of 16 residues. Per the germline V gene, CDR1 is MGHDK and CDR2 is SYGVNS. The V and J ends lost 3 bases and 5 bases respectively, with 16 bases between them. CDR3 DNA sequence: TGTGCCAGCAGTGATCTCCAGGGGGGGAAAACCGGGGAGCTGTTTTTT. Encoded protein: CASSDLQGGKTGELFF.

This clone showed up just a few times. The chain has TRBV9 and TRBJ2-1, with D possibly TRBD1 on 5 matching bases. Trimming removed 4 bases from V and 2 bases from J, with 13 bases in between. Germline V gene lookup returns CDR1 SGDLS and CDR2 YYNGEE. The CDR3 sequence is 15 residues long. The CDR3 region has the DNA TGTGCCAGCAGCTTATTCCCAGGGACCTACAATGAGCAGTTCTTC. It translates to CASSLFPGTYNEQFF.

The chain couples TRBV6-5 to TRBJ1-1; TRBD1 might be the D (6 bases). V lost 6 bases and J 1 base, leaving 9 bases between the germline ends. In germline, CDR1 is MNHEY, CDR2 SVGAGI. The CDR3 is made up of 13 amino acids. CDR3 DNA sequence: TGTGCCAGCAGAACGACAGGGAACACTGAAGCTTTCTTT. It yields the protein CASRTTGNTEAFF.